This T cell receptor (beta chain) emerged from a study of patients and donors after allogeneic stem cell transplantation. The V end lost 6 bases, the J end lost 8 bases, and 11 bases lay between the germline ends. CDR3 length: 13 amino acids. This clonotype was observed a few times. In TCRdb, the RT-PCR reads were re-called with MiXCR into one record per CDR3 protein. This sample has some 960,000 distinct CDR3 sequences; more than 15% occur once, and the top ten carry 5% to 7.5%. The rearrangement joins TRBV12-3 or TRBV12-4 to TRBJ1-6; D is uncertain. This receptor was taken from a human donor who was either an allogeneic HSCT recipient or a stem cell or donor lymphocyte infusion donor (not recorded which). It is not recorded whose cells these are; they may come from a transplant donor. The sequencing sample was made of blood, either unsorted or a sorted T cell fraction (not recorded which). Here the CDR3 DNA reads TGTGCCAGCAGGGACTTGTTTTATTCACCCCTCCACTTT. Encoded protein: CASRDLFYSPLHF.